These 13 T cell receptor beta chains originate from one sample sequenced in a study of human T cells and chemical hapten exposure. TCRdb used MiXCR to reprocess the RACE reads, holding one entry per CDR3 protein. The sample holds around 34,000 distinct CDR3 sequences, 5.5% to 8% seen once. Time point: patch test 1, 2 weeks after DPC sensitization. Treatment denoted: therapeutic diphenylcyclopropenone sensitization with weekly scalp DPC. Total RNA was isolated from unfractionated whole blood. This material consisted of whole blood, taken in connection with sensitization to the hapten diphenylcyclopropenone (DPC). The receptors come from a woman aged 25 to 45 with alopecia areata. Some clones in this sample may be carry-over from other donors' samples.

Ten or more counts support this clonotype. V usage is TRBV7-9 and J usage is TRBJ2-7; D is possibly TRBD1 or TRBD2 (7 bases each). The CDR3 length is 14 residues. V was shortened by 2 bases and J by 6 bases, with 14 bases between the two germline ends. Looked up from germline, CDR1 is SEHNR and CDR2 is FQNEAQ (reference sequence). The CDR3 protein is CASSLPGGGVEQYF. As DNA, the CDR3 is TGTGCCAGCAGCTTACCAGGGGGGGGAGTCGAGCAGTACTTC.

This clonotype was counted between two and nine times. The chain employs TRBV28 and TRBJ1-3; D not resolved. Between the trimmed V and J ends, which lost 2 bases and 0 bases, there was a span of 14 bases. The CDR3 is 17 amino acids. Germline-derived CDR1 and CDR2 are MDHEN and SYDVKM. CDR3 amino acids: CASSLILDRVSGNTIYF. The CDR3, as DNA: TGTGCCAGCAGTTTAATTCTCGATCGGGTCTCTGGAAACACCATATATTTT.

The V and J genes are TRBV12-3 or TRBV12-4 and TRBJ2-7; possibly TRBD1 or TRBD2 for D (6 bases each). The CDR3 length is 16 residues. Trimming shortened V by 2 bases and J by 1 base, and 15 bases separated the two germline ends. CDR3 nucleotides: TGTGCCAGCAGTTTAATAGGGGGGCAGACTTCCTACGAGCAGTACTTC. It yields the protein CASSLIGGQTSYEQYF.

A few counts support this clonotype. This chain links TRBV12-3 or TRBV12-4 with TRBJ2-7; D is unresolved. V dropped 3 bases and J dropped 2 bases, with 11 bases sitting between them. CDR3 length equals 14 residues. The DNA of the CDR3 is TGTGCCAGCAGTTTTGGCAGTCGTACCTACGAGCAGTACTTC. Protein: CASSFGSRTYEQYF.

The V and J genes are TRBV12-3 or TRBV12-4 and TRBJ1-4, with unresolved D. The V end was cut by 7 bases, the J end by 5 bases, with 17 bases between. This CDR3 contains 15 residues. The CDR3 DNA is TGTGCCAGCACCCGAACGGTACTACAGAATGAAAAACTGTTTTTT. Translation: CASTRTVLQNEKLFF.

The chain combines TRBV7-8 with TRBJ1-1; D is ambiguous. CDR3 length equals 13 residues. With 5 bases removed from V and 6 bases from J, the gap between germline ends came to 13 bases. Germline V gene data show CDR1 as SGHVS and CDR2 as FQNEAQ. The CDR3 region is CASSVRWPPEAFF. Written as DNA, the CDR3 is TGTGCCAGCAGCGTCCGATGGCCTCCTGAAGCTTTCTTT.

This clonotype showed up just a few times. V and J are TRBV12-3 or TRBV12-4 and TRBJ1-2, with 9 bases fitting TRBD1. This CDR3 has 13 amino acids. With V trimmed by 5 bases and J by 8 bases, 6 bases remained unmatched. Here the CDR3 reads CASSPIGQGGYTF. CDR3 bases: TGTGCCAGCAGTCCCATAGGACAGGGGGGCTACACCTTC.

The rearrangement links TRBV6-5 to TRBJ1-5, with D uncertain. The ends were cut back, 3 bases at V and 6 bases at J, with 9 bases in the middle. The CDR3 has 13 residues. Germline V gives CDR1 MNHEY, CDR2 SVGAGI. The CDR3 coding sequence is TGTGCCAGCAGTTATAGGCCCAGTCAGCCCCAGCATTTT. It encodes CASSYRPSQPQHF.

The gene calls are TRBV30 and TRBJ2-7; D ambiguous. Germline V gene lookup returns CDR1 GTSNPN and CDR2 SVGIG (reference sequence). Trimming cost V 0 bases and J 2 bases, with 11 bases left between them. This CDR3 region has 14 residues. CDR3 sequence: CAWSVWGTPYEQYF. The CDR3 bases are TGTGCCTGGAGTGTATGGGGAACTCCCTACGAGCAGTACTTC. The whole variable domain, filled in from reference TRBV30 and TRBJ2-7, reads SQTIHQWPATLVQPVGSPLSLECTVEGTSNPNLYWYRQAAGRGLQLLFYSVGIGQISSEVPQNLSASRPQDRQFILSSKKLLLSDSGFYLCAWSVWGTPYEQYFGPGTRLTVT.

This clonotype was recorded a few times. This CDR3 is CASSLDLRYEQYF. The DNA for the CDR3 is TGTGCCAGCAGCTTGGACCTACGCTACGAGCAGTACTTC. The V call is TRBV11-1, the J call TRBJ2-7; D gene ambiguous. Germline V gives CDR1 SGHAT, CDR2 FQDESV (reference sequence). The CDR3 extends over 13 amino acids. V lost 3 bases and J lost 3, with 9 bases in between.

This clonotype was seen more than once but under ten times. This chain uses TRBV28 with TRBJ2-2; D is perhaps TRBD1 or TRBD2 (6 bases each). This CDR3 is built from 16 residues. In germline, CDR1 is MDHEN, CDR2 SYDVKM. Trimming pared 6 bases from V and 2 bases from J, leaving 16 bases between. The DNA for the CDR3 is TGTGCCAGCAGCCTCTTGGGGGGCCCTAACACCGGGGAGCTGTTTTTT. Translation gives CASSLLGGPNTGELFF. Looking up the rest from reference TRBV28 and TRBJ2-2 gives the full variable domain: DVKVTQSSRYLVKRTGEKVFLECVQDMDHENMFWYRQDPGLGLRLIYFSYDVKMKEKGDIPEGYSVSREKKERFSLILESASTNQTSMYLCASSLLGGPNTGELFFGEGSRLTVL.

This clonotype appeared many times. The CDR3 nucleotides read TGTGCCAGCAGCTCCATAGGGGGGGCTGAAGCTTTCTTT. Protein: CASSSIGGAEAFF. This rearrangement joins TRBV5-6 to TRBJ1-1; tentatively, D is TRBD1 (6 bases). V lost 3 bases and J 6 bases, leaving 12 bases between the germline ends. This CDR3 is 13 amino acids long. Germline CDR1 is SGHDT and CDR2 is YYEEEE. The whole variable domain, filled in from reference TRBV5-6 and TRBJ1-1, reads DAGVTQSPTHLIKTRGQQVTLRCSPKSGHDTVSWYQQALGQGPQFIFQYYEEEERQRGNFPDRFSGHQFPNYSSELNVNALLLGDSALYLCASSSIGGAEAFFGQGTRLTVV.

This clonotype showed up many times. The chain joins TRBV10-3 to TRBJ1-1; 7 bases fit TRBD1. V shed 2 bases, J shed 0 bases, and the junction held 6 bases outside the gene matches. In germline, CDR1 is ENHRY, CDR2 SYGVKD. This CDR3 contains 16 residues. In nucleotides, the CDR3 is TGTGCCATCAGTGAGGCGTCACAGGGGTTGAACACTGAAGCTTTCTTT. Translating it yields CAISEASQGLNTEAFF.